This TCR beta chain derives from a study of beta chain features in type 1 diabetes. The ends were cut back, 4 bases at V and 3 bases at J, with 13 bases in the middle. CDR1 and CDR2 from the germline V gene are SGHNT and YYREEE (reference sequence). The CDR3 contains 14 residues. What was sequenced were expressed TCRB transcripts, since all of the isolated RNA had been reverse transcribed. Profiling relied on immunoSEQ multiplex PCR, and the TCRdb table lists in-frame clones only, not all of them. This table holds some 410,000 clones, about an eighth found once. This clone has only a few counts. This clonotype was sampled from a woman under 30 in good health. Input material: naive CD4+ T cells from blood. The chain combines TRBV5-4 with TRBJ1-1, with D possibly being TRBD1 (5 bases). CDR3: CASSRPGDHTEAFF. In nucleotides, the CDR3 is TGTGCCAGCAGCCGACCGGGGGACCACACTGAAGCTTTCTTT.